This is a list of T cell receptor beta chains from one sample in a study of T-cell memory formation after mild COVID-19. TCRdb re-called the 5' RACE reads with MiXCR, one entry per CDR3 protein. The sample has around 370,000 distinct CDR3 sequences, roughly 20% seen once; the top ten hold 9.5% to 15%. The material sequenced was PBMCs or a T cell subset sorted from them (not recorded which). Every receptor here comes from an adult woman who had mild COVID-19 (a few samples of this study predate the infection). Cell type and time point are not known. Each CDR3 is given with its conserved first and last residue. Fields, in order: V gene, J gene, CDR3 protein.

TRBV20-1,TRBJ2-7,CSGGREYEQYF
TRBV18,TRBJ2-3,CASSPDGSTDTQYF
TRBV7-9,TRBJ1-2,CASMGQGHYGYTF
TRBV5-1,TRBJ2-3,CASSLNPEWGIIAQYF
TRBV20-1,TRBJ2-5,CSAQGASGGQETQYF
TRBV11-2,TRBJ2-5,CASSLGAAEYF
TRBV20-1,TRBJ2-7,CSARLRDRGYEQYF
TRBV27,TRBJ1-1,CASRDWGAGYTEAFF
TRBV3-1,TRBJ2-7,CASSQTWSGGHTAREQYF
TRBV6-4,TRBJ2-6,CASSEDGDGANVLTF
TRBV12-3/TRBV12-4,TRBJ1-4,CASRTGTYTKLFF
TRBV6-6,TRBJ2-5,CASKLQLIQETQYF
TRBV15,TRBJ2-3,CATGQWSTDTQYF
TRBV4-1,TRBJ2-1,CASSRGGTGHNEQFF
TRBV7-8,TRBJ2-2,CASSLSDRRYTGELFF
TRBV4-2,TRBJ1-5,CASSQDSQPQHF
TRBV7-2,TRBJ2-7,CASLGLAGASEQYF